The 29 T cell receptor beta chains in this list originate from one sample, sequenced in a study of cytomegalovirus exposure and HLA in healthy donors. Vbeta (60) and Jbeta (13) primers were used in the PCR. Assay used: immunoSEQ multiplex PCR; TCRdb lists only in-frame clones, some missing. The sample holds about 93,000 clones, 82% seen once. The source material was PBMCs. These receptors originate from a man aged 50 to 60 in good health and CMV-seronegative.

The V and J genes are TRBV27 and TRBJ1-6; D remains unclear. Per germline, CDR1 MNHEY and CDR2 SMNVEV (reference sequence). This CDR3 is built from 13 residues. The V end was cut by 7 bases, the J end by 10 bases, with 14 bases between. The CDR3 loop is CASTNLEGSPLHF. The CDR3 region has the DNA TGTGCCAGCACCAATCTGGAGGGCTCACCCCTCCACTTT.

The chain couples TRBV10-3 to TRBJ1-2, with 7 bases aligning to TRBD1. The ends lost 3 bases at V and 3 bases at J; junction bases unmatched: 4. The germline V gene encodes CDR1 ENHRY and CDR2 SYGVKD. CDR3 length: 14 amino acids. CDR3 nucleotides: TGTGCCATCAGTGATACCAGGGGGGACTATGGCTACACCTTC. Translating it yields CAISDTRGDYGYTF.

The CDR3 loop is CASSPLPSGRAAGELFF. DNA of the CDR3: TGCGCCAGCAGCCCTCTGCCTAGCGGGAGGGCCGCCGGGGAGCTGTTTTTT. This chain joins TRBV4-1 and TRBJ2-2, with 12 bases lining up with TRBD2. With 4 bases clipped from V and 6 bases from J, the junction kept 9 bases outside the gene matches. The CDR3 totals 17 residues. In germline, CDR1 is MGHRA, CDR2 YSYEKL.

The chain has TRBV7-3 and TRBJ2-1, with TRBD2 identical over 8 bases. With V trimmed by 3 bases and J by 3 bases, 1 base remained unmatched. The CDR3 covers 14 residues. Germline CDR1 is SGHTA and CDR2 is FQGTGA. The CDR3 DNA sequence: TGTGCCAGCAGCTTTGCGGGAGGCTACAATGAGCAGTTCTTC. This translates into CASSFAGGYNEQFF.

Here the CDR3 DNA reads TGTGCCATCAGTGTGGGACAGGCCACCTACGAGCAGTACTTC. Protein product: CAISVGQATYEQYF. J is TRBJ2-7 and V is TRBV10-3, with TRBD1 matching 8 bases. V lost 4 bases and J lost 2; bases outside the gene matches: 4. Per germline, CDR1 ENHRY and CDR2 SYGVKD. The CDR3 loop spans 14 amino acids.

This clone came up a few times. J is TRBJ2-7 and V is TRBV29-1; D possibly corresponds to TRBD1 (6 bases). Germline lookup yields CDR1 SQVTM and CDR2 ANQGSEA. CDR3 size: 15 residues. Deletions cut 2 bases from V and 5 bases from J, with 19 bases between. The CDR3 region is CSVEQVGQTKHEQYF. The CDR3 coding sequence is TGCAGCGTTGAACAAGTCGGACAGACAAAGCACGAGCAGTACTTC.

The chain combines TRBV14 with TRBJ2-1; 7 bases agree with TRBD2. Germline CDR1 reads SGHDN; CDR2 reads FVKESK. V lost 4 bases to trimming and J lost 4 bases; unmatched junction nucleotides: 4. This CDR3 comprises 14 residues. The DNA for the CDR3 is TGTGCCAGCAGCCGGTCGGGACTATACAATGAGCAGTTCTTC. Protein product: CASSRSGLYNEQFF.

This chain links TRBV5-6 with TRBJ1-2; TRBD1 is a possible D gene (6 bases). Trimming cost V 7 bases and J 0 bases, with 19 bases left between them. The CDR3 runs to 16 residues. CDR1 and CDR2 (germline): SGHDT, YYEEEE. CDR3 loop: CASVNGQTYTNYGYTF. In nucleotides, the CDR3 is TGTGCCAGCGTCAACGGACAGACCTATACTAACTATGGCTACACCTTC.

The V call is TRBV15, the J call TRBJ1-5; D not resolved. In germline, CDR1 is LNHNV, CDR2 YYDKDF (reference sequence). V gave up 0 bases and J gave up 2 bases, with 8 bases separating them. The CDR3 covers 15 residues. This CDR3 is CATSRDLVGNQPQHF. As DNA, the CDR3 is TGTGCCACCAGCAGAGATCTCGTCGGCAATCAGCCCCAGCATTTT.

This chain uses TRBV23-1 with TRBJ2-5; TRBD1 matches 7 bases. TRBV23-1 is annotated as an ORF whose role is uncertain. There are 15 residues in the CDR3. V shed 2 bases and J 4 bases; nucleotides not matched to a gene: 7. This CDR3 is CASSQKTGKRETQYF. The CDR3 DNA is TGCGCCAGCAGTCAAAAGACAGGGAAGAGAGAGACCCAGTACTTC.

V usage is TRBV4-2 and J usage is TRBJ2-1, with TRBD2 identical over 13 bases. The germline V gene encodes CDR1 LGHNA and CDR2 YNFKEQ. CDR3 length: 16 amino acids. J gave up 8 bases and V 4 bases, and 8 bases lay outside the gene matches. CDR3 protein: CASSPRLAGGIHEQFF. Written as DNA, the CDR3 is TGTGCCAGCAGCCCCCGACTAGCGGGAGGAATCCATGAGCAGTTCTTC.

CDR3 amino acids: CALSSADNEQFF. The CDR3 DNA reads as TGTGCCCTCTCATCAGCGGACAATGAGCAGTTCTTC. The V gene is TRBV10-3, the J gene TRBJ2-1, with a weak D call TRBD2 (5 bases). This CDR3 spans 12 amino acids. Trimming removed 11 bases from V and 5 bases from J, with 13 bases in between. Germline V gives CDR1 ENHRY, CDR2 SYGVKD.

As regards this clone: Its ends do not fully match the called genes, so a read error is possible. The CDR3 bases are TGTGCCTGCAGCCTTGGCGGGAGACTCGCAGATACGCAGTATTTT. Amino acids: CACSLGGRLADTQYF. V gene TRBV25-1 combines with J gene TRBJ2-3; TRBD2 aligns across 7 bases. The CDR3 contains 15 residues. The germline gives CDR1 MGHDK, CDR2 SYGVNS.

The CDR3 reads CASSVGAGGPNGEQFF. The CDR3 DNA sequence: TGTGCCAGCAGCGTAGGGGCGGGAGGGCCGAACGGTGAGCAGTTCTTC. The chain recombines TRBV9 with TRBJ2-1, with TRBD2 identical over 9 bases. Per the germline V gene, CDR1 is SGDLS and CDR2 is YYNGEE. The CDR3 sequence is 16 residues long. Losses at the gene ends were 0 bases for V and 9 bases for J; bases not matched to a gene: 10.

J is TRBJ2-3 and V is TRBV7-9; the match to TRBD2 covers 11 bases. The ends lost 0 bases at V and 0 bases at J; junction bases unmatched: 8. CDR1 SEHNR and CDR2 FQNEAQ come from the germline V gene (reference sequence). This CDR3 has 19 residues. CDR3 in DNA: TGTGCCAGCAGCTTAGCCAGAGGGCGGACTAGCGGGAGCACAGATACGCAGTATTTT. It specifies CASSLARGRTSGSTDTQYF. Drawing the rest from reference TRBV7-9 and TRBJ2-3, the complete variable domain is DTGVSQNPRHKITKRGQNVTFRCDPISEHNRLYWYRQTLGQGPEFLTYFQNEAQLEKSRLLSDRFSAERPKGSFSTLEIQRTEQGDSAMYLCASSLARGRTSGSTDTQYFGPGTRLTVL.

V gene TRBV14 combines with J gene TRBJ1-1, with D maybe TRBD1 (6 bases). Germline lookup yields CDR1 SGHDN and CDR2 FVKESK. Between the trimmed V and J ends, which lost 3 bases and 5 bases, there was a span of 16 bases. The CDR3 covers 15 residues. CDR3 nucleotide sequence: TGTGCCAGCAGCCAGTCCGGGACACCGAGGACTGAAGCTTTCTTT. This gives the protein CASSQSGTPRTEAFF.

V gene TRBV28 combines with J gene TRBJ2-7, with D unclear. The germline CDR1 and CDR2 sequences are MDHEN and SYDVKM. V shed 6 bases and J shed 0 bases, with 12 bases lying between them. There are 14 residues in the CDR3. The CDR3 DNA follows: TGTGCCAGCAGGCCGGGTCTGAGCTCCTACGAGCAGTACTTC. It yields the protein CASRPGLSSYEQYF.

The rearrangement joins TRBV2 to TRBJ1-3, with 10 bases that match TRBD1. This CDR3 spans 16 amino acids. The V gene's germline CDR1 is SNHLY and CDR2 FYNNEI. Trimming removed 1 base from V and 1 base from J; junction bases left unmatched: 1. The CDR3 loop reads CASSEGQGASGNTIYF. The CDR3 bases are TGTGCCAGCAGTGAAGGACAGGGGGCTTCTGGAAACACCATATATTTT. Full variable domain (outside the CDR3, taken from reference TRBV2 and TRBJ1-3): EPEVTQTPSHQVTQMGQEVILRCVPISNHLYFYWYRQILGQKVEFLVSFYNNEISEKSEIFDDQFSVERPDGSNFTLKIRSTKLEDSAMYFCASSEGQGASGNTIYFGEGSWLTVV.

The chain recombines TRBV5-4 with TRBJ2-1; 13 nucleotides match TRBD2. Germline loops: CDR1 SGHNT, CDR2 YYREEE (reference sequence). V shed 4 bases and J 3 bases; nucleotides not matched to a gene: 4. The CDR3 sequence is 16 residues long. In DNA, the CDR3 is TGTGCCAGCAGCGCAGGACTAGCGGGAGACTACAATGAGCAGTTCTTC. The encoded protein is CASSAGLAGDYNEQFF.

J is TRBJ2-7 and V is TRBV2; D is possibly TRBD1 (6 bases). The CDR3 consists of 14 residues. V was trimmed by 7 bases and J by 0 bases, leaving 13 bases between them. Germline-derived CDR1 and CDR2 are SNHLY and FYNNEI. The CDR3 reads CASNPRDTSYEQYF. CDR3 bases: TGTGCCAGCAATCCCCGGGACACCTCCTACGAGCAGTACTTC.

This rearrangement joins TRBV5-1 to TRBJ2-7; a weak D match, TRBD2 (6 bases). CDR1 and CDR2 (germline): SGHRS, YFSETQ. The ends were cut back, 4 bases at V and 0 bases at J, with 11 bases in the middle. This CDR3 contains 14 residues. CDR3 coding DNA: TGCGCCAGCAGCCCGATGGAGGGCTCCTACGAGCAGTACTTC. Translation gives CASSPMEGSYEQYF.

V is TRBV5-6 and J is TRBJ2-7; TRBD2 agrees at 12 bases. The CDR3 sequence is 14 residues long. CDR1 SGHDT and CDR2 YYEEEE come from the germline V gene. Trimming cost V 4 bases and J 2 bases; bases outside gene matches: 1. The CDR3 is CASSPSGRAYEQYF. CDR3 bases: TGTGCCAGCAGCCCTAGCGGGAGGGCCTACGAGCAGTACTTC.

This clone was seen only once. The chain carries TRBV30 and TRBJ1-5; D perhaps matches TRBD1 (6 bases). This CDR3 contains 16 residues. V was clipped by 5 bases and J by 2 bases, with 19 bases between them. Germline CDR1 GTSNPN, CDR2 SVGIG (reference sequence). The CDR3 nucleotides are TGTGCCTGGGATTCAGGGGTGGATTGGGGCAATCAGCCCCAGCATTTT. Encoded protein: CAWDSGVDWGNQPQHF.

The rearrangement uses TRBV21-1 and TRBJ2-5; the table's D call, TRBD2, has no DNA check behind it. TRBV21-1 is an annotated pseudogene. The CDR3 runs to 11 residues. CDR3 nucleotide sequence: TGTGCCAGCACCCGGGAGGGGGCCCAGTACTTC. Its translation is CASTREGAQYF.

The V gene is TRBV6-5, the J gene TRBJ1-3, with D unclear. There are 14 residues in the CDR3. CDR1 and CDR2 (germline): MNHEY, SVGAGI. V lost 0 bases, J lost 4 bases, and 7 bases lay in between. For the CDR3, the DNA is TGTGCCAGCAGTTACTCTACTATGGGAAACACCATATATTTT. The encoded protein is CASSYSTMGNTIYF.

This clone occurred a few times. V and J are TRBV18 and TRBJ2-6, with 8 bases fitting TRBD1. The J segment lost 4 bases and the V segment lost 5 bases, leaving 7 bases of the junction unmatched. The CDR3 has 16 amino acids. Per germline, CDR1 KGHSH and CDR2 LQKENI. CDR3 in amino acids: CASSKTGEAGANVLTF. Written as DNA, the CDR3 is TGTGCCAGCTCAAAGACAGGGGAAGCGGGGGCCAACGTCCTGACTTTC. Drawing the rest from reference TRBV18 and TRBJ2-6, the complete variable domain is NAGVMQNPRHLVRRRGQEARLRCSPMKGHSHVYWYRQLPEEGLKFMVYLQKENIIDESGMPKERFSAEFPKEGPSILRIQQVVRGDSAAYFCASSKTGEAGANVLTFGAGSRLTVL.

The gene calls are TRBV7-3 and TRBJ2-3; D possibly corresponds to TRBD2 (6 bases). Germline V gene lookup returns CDR1 SGHTA and CDR2 FQGTGA. CDR3 size: 18 residues. The V and J ends lost 2 bases and 0 bases respectively, with 18 bases between them. In DNA form, the CDR3 reads TGTGCCAGCAGCTTAGGCGTACTAGCTGGGACTAGCACAGATACGCAGTATTTT. This translates into CASSLGVLAGTSTDTQYF.

J is TRBJ2-7 and V is TRBV28, with D maybe TRBD2 (5 bases). V was trimmed by 8 bases and J by 5 bases, leaving 16 bases between them. The CDR3 has 13 residues. CDR1 is MDHEN and CDR2 is SYDVKM in the germline V gene. DNA of the CDR3: TGTGCCAGCTCACTAGTTAACCCCCACGAGCAGTACTTC. As protein: CASSLVNPHEQYF.

The rearrangement links TRBV5-1 to TRBJ2-1; TRBD1 agrees at 7 bases. Germline V gives CDR1 SGHRS, CDR2 YFSETQ. CDR3 length: 16 amino acids. J was trimmed by 4 bases and V by 4 bases; bases with no gene match: 11. The chain's CDR3 is CASSIDVKGAYNEQFF. CDR3 DNA: TGCGCCAGCAGCATAGACGTCAAGGGGGCATACAATGAGCAGTTCTTC.